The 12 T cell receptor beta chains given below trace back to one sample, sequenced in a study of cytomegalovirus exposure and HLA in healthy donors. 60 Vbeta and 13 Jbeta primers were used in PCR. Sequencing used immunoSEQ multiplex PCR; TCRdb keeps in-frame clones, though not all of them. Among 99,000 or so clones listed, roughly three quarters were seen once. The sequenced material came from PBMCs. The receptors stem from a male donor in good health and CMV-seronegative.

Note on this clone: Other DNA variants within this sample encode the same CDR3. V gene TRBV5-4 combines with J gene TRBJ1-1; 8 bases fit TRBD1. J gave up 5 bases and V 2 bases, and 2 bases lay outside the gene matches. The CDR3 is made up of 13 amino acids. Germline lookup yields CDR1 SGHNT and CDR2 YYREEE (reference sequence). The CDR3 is CASSLTGGTEAFF. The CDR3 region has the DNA TGTGCCAGCAGCTTAACAGGGGGTACTGAAGCTTTCTTT.

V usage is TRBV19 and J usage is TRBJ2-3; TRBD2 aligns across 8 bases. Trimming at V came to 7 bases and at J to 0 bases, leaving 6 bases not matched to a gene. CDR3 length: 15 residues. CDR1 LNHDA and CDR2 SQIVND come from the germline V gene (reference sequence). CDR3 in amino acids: CASTVAGRSTDTQYF. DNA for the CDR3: TGTGCCAGTACCGTAGCGGGGAGGAGCACAGATACGCAGTATTTT.

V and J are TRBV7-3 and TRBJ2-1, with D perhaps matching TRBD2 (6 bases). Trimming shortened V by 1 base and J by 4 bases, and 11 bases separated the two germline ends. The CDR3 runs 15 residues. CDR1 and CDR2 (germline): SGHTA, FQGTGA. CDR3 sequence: CASSLIPSEYNEQFF. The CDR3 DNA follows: TGTGCCAGCAGCTTAATACCTAGCGAATACAATGAGCAGTTCTTC.

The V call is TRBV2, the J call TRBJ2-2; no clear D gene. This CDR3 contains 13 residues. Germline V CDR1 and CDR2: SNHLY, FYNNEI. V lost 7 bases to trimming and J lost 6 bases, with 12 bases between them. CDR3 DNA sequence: TGTGCCAGCAACCTAGGCGCCCCCGGGGAGCTGTTTTTT. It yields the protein CASNLGAPGELFF.

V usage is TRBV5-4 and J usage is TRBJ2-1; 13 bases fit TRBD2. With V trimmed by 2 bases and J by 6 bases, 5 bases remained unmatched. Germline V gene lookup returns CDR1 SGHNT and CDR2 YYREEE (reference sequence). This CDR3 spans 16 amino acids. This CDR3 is CASSFGLAGAGNEQFF. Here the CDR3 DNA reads TGTGCCAGCAGCTTCGGACTAGCGGGAGCAGGCAATGAGCAGTTCTTC.

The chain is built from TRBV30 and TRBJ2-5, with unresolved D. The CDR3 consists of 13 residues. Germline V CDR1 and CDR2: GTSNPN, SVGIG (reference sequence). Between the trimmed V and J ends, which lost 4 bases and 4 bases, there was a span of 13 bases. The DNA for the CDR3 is TGTGCCTGGAATGTCGGGTTGGGAGAGACCCAGTACTTC. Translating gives CAWNVGLGETQYF.

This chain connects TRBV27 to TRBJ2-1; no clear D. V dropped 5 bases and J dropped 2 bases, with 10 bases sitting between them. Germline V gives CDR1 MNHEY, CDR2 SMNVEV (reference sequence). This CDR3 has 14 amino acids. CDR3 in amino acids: CASSGAETYNEQFF. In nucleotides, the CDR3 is TGTGCCAGCAGTGGTGCAGAAACCTACAATGAGCAGTTCTTC.

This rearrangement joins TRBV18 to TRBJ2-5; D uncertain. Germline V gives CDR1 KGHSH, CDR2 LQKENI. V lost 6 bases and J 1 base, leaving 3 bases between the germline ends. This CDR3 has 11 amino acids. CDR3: CASSRQETQYF. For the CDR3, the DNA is TGTGCCAGCTCTCGCCAAGAGACCCAGTACTTC.

The CDR3 protein is CASSQNSGPYYEQYF. In DNA form, the CDR3 reads TGTGCCAGCAGCCAAAATAGCGGGCCCTACTACGAGCAGTACTTC. The rearrangement uses TRBV6-5 and TRBJ2-5, with 7 bases matching TRBD2. The J call is uncertain, as TRBJ2-7 better fits the DNA end. The CDR3 totals 15 residues. Germline V lookup: CDR1 MNHEY, CDR2 SVGAGI.

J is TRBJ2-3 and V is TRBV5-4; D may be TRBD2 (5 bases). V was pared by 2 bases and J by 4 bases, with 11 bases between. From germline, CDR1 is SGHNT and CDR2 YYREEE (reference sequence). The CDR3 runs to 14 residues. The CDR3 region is CASSLKTSADTQYF. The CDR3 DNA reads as TGTGCCAGCAGCTTAAAAACTAGTGCAGATACGCAGTATTTT.

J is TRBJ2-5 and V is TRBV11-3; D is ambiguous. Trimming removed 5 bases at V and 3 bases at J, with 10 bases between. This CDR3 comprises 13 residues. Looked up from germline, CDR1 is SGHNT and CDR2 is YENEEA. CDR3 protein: CASSGPAKETQYF. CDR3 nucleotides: TGTGCCAGCAGCGGGCCCGCGAAAGAGACCCAGTACTTC.

The CDR3 loop is CASSSNRGAGTEAFF. The CDR3 DNA reads as TGCGCCAGCAGCAGTAACAGGGGCGCGGGCACTGAAGCTTTCTTT. The J gene is TRBJ1-1, the V gene TRBV5-1; 7 bases are shared with TRBD1. V trimming: 4 bases; J trimming: 4 bases; junction bases outside the gene matches: 10. CDR1 and CDR2 (germline): SGHRS, YFSETQ. The CDR3 sequence is 15 residues long.